The rows below give T cell receptor beta chains drawn from one sample of a study of CXCR3-negative and CXCR3-positive naive CD8 T cells. For each CDR3 protein, TCRdb gives one entry from its re-call of the 5' RACE reads, without DNA. Its clone listing holds 37,000 or so distinct CDR3 sequences. Sequenced: memory CD8+ T cells from blood. These receptors were collected from a human donor in good health. Some clones in this sample may be carry-over from other donors' samples. The CDR3 runs from the conserved cysteine through the conserved F or W. Each record gives: V gene, J gene, CDR3 protein.

TRBV7-9,TRBJ2-5,CASSLATFTGLHGETQYF
TRBV6-2/TRBV6-3,TRBJ2-1,CASSNGVNEQFF
TRBV7-9,TRBJ2-7,CASSSRGFSYEQYF
TRBV9,TRBJ2-3,CASSASGSTDTQYF
TRBV28,TRBJ2-7,CASSMRGPFSYEQYF
TRBV29-1,TRBJ2-7,CSVEDVDGGYEQYF
TRBV20-1,TRBJ2-1,CSARDYQRGEEQFF
TRBV13,TRBJ1-5,CASSLGSGNQPQHF
TRBV21-1,TRBJ2-7,CASSKGTGQDEQYF
TRBV9,TRBJ2-3,CASSVTGGGASDTQYF
TRBV12-3/TRBV12-4,TRBJ1-1,CASKPDRPTEAFF
TRBV6-5,TRBJ1-2,CASSYGGTYGYTF
TRBV7-9,TRBJ1-2,CASSSTDYYGYTF
TRBV20-1,TRBJ1-1,CRTRGLNTEAFF